These T cell receptor beta chains were read from a single sample in a study of PD-L1 blockade in urothelial cancer. Method: immunoSEQ multiplex PCR; TCRdb's copy keeps in-frame clones and lacks some. The sample gives roughly 25,000 clones, approximately 88% of which show up once; 9.6% is in the top ten. This specimen was PBMCs, taken around atezolizumab (anti-PD-L1) treatment. These receptors came from a man in his sixties or seventies with urothelial cancer. The conserved cysteine and the conserved F or W are not part of the CDR3 here. Fields, in order: V gene, J gene, CDR3 protein.

>TRBV28|TRBJ2-3
ASSSSGRRHTDTQY
>TRBV28|TRBJ1-5
ASRSGTGGSNQPQH
>TRBV5-8|TRBJ1-1
ASSPPEDGNTEAF
>TRBV27|TRBJ1-1
ASSLSTGGLNTEAF
>TRBV6-6|TRBJ2-3
ASSYQTSGRDTQY
>TRBV11-1|TRBJ1-1
ASSLLRLDNPNTEAF
>TRBV27|TRBJ2-3
ASSPSGRALDTQY
>TRBV6-6|TRBJ2-3
ATRGGAMDTQY
>TRBV6-6|TRBJ2-7
ASSSSGRAYEQY
>TRBV6-1|TRBJ2-7
ASSEVPGVGYEQY
>TRBV5-1|TRBJ2-5
ASSLEGRETQY
>TRBV6-5|TRBJ1-1
ATRQGINTEAF
>TRBV18|TRBJ2-7
ASSPGQINEQY
>TRBV30|TRBJ1-1
AWSYRGTEAF
>TRBV28|TRBJ1-3
ASSPPGHPAGNTIY
>TRBV10-3|TRBJ1-1
AVRGPGGYTEAF
>TRBV7-8|TRBJ2-5
ASSLSPGRETQY
>TRBV27|TRBJ2-3
ASSLGPWGQGLDTQY
>TRBV2|TRBJ1-5
ASSEVQGYQPQH
>TRBV6-1|TRBJ2-7
ASTTWAGGTYEQY
>TRBV5-6|TRBJ1-3
ASSFDRVGNTIY
>TRBV7-8|TRBJ1-4
ASSMTGKTNEKLF
>TRBV7-9|TRBJ1-4
ASSQAGTGDEKLF
>TRBV10-3|TRBJ2-1
ARTGLADDEQF
>TRBV2|TRBJ1-1
ASRAGTGDPRDTEAF
>TRBV5-1|TRBJ2-7
ASRGAPGGPYEQY
>TRBV9|TRBJ1-2
ASSLDRGQNGYT
>TRBV5-1|TRBJ1-4
ASSLDGSGDEKLF
>TRBV28|TRBJ2-7
ASSGGGASYEQY
>TRBV6-6|TRBJ1-4
ASSYSGSPNEKLF
>TRBV5-6|TRBJ1-3
ASSLHRQESGNTIY
>TRBV15|TRBJ2-1
ATSRDLTDNEQF
>TRBV4-1|TRBJ2-1
ASSQVPGLGNEQF